Sequencing of this T cell receptor (beta chain) was carried out in a study of blood T cells in healthy people across ages. This CDR3 contains 14 residues. V lost 8 bases and J lost 4; bases outside the gene matches: 7. Germline V gives CDR1 MGHRA, CDR2 YSYEKL. Concerning this clonotype: This could be a read error, since a much larger clone is one nucleotide away.

PCR was performed a second time for 7 to 11 cycles using a sample-barcoded 5' primer and a J-beta primer mix. TCRdb independently ran MiXCR on the 5' RACE reads; one entry per CDR3 protein. Found here are around 870,000 distinct CDR3 sequences, more than 25% of them singletons; the top ten hold 17%. The people who gave samples were healthy Caucasians from Russia, aged roughly 6 to 100. The TCR sequence derives from an elderly woman in good health. The chain carries TRBV4-1 and TRBJ1-2; 10 bases fit TRBD1. Sequences were obtained from blood. CDR3 nucleotide sequence: TGCGCCAGCGGCCGGGGACAGGGGACCTATGGCTACACCTTC. Translating it yields CASGRGQGTYGYTF.